The 29 T cell receptor beta chains below all came from one sample that was sequenced in a study of long-term antiretroviral therapy in people with HIV. Sequencing relied on immunoSEQ assay v3.0, run at survey level. The data were produced by immunoSEQ multiplex PCR, yet TCRdb's version contains in-frame clones alone and is incomplete. This sample has 30,000 to 40,000 clones, with 65% to 85% found just once. This material consisted of unsorted PBMCs, taken 3 years after starting antiretroviral therapy. The receptors come from a man aged 50 or older with HIV.

V gene TRBV28 combines with J gene TRBJ2-7; D is uncertain. Trimming stripped 5 bases from V and 2 bases from J, with 13 bases between. Germline lookup yields CDR1 MDHEN and CDR2 SYDVKM. This CDR3 contains 14 residues. CDR3 in DNA: TGTGCCAGCAGTCGTTCAGGATTGACCTACGAGCAGTACTTC. Translating it yields CASSRSGLTYEQYF.

The V call is TRBV4-1, the J call TRBJ1-2; no clear D. Germline CDR1 reads MGHRA; CDR2 reads YSYEKL. The V and J ends lost 0 bases and 1 base respectively, with 6 bases between them. CDR3 length: 14 residues. The chain's CDR3 is CASSQDFVNYGYTF. The DNA of the CDR3 is TGCGCCAGCAGCCAAGATTTTGTTAACTATGGCTACACCTTC.

This chain joins TRBV6-5 and TRBJ1-3, with D hard to call. V was shortened by 2 bases and J by 0 bases, with 8 bases between the two germline ends. CDR3 size: 15 residues. In germline, CDR1 is MNHEY, CDR2 SVGAGI. The CDR3 loop reads CASSYVRISGNTIYF. The CDR3 DNA follows: TGTGCCAGCAGTTACGTAAGGATCTCTGGAAACACCATATATTTT.

This sequence joins TRBV5-1 and TRBJ2-3; the match to TRBD2 covers 10 bases. This CDR3 has 15 amino acids. Germline CDR1 SGHRS, CDR2 YFSETQ. V gave up 0 bases and J gave up 6 bases; unmatched junction bases: 4. Here the CDR3 DNA reads TGCGCCAGCAGCTTGGAACTAGCGGGGAAGGATACGCAGTATTTT. Translation: CASSLELAGKDTQYF.

This clone was detected only once. This chain joins TRBV28 and TRBJ1-2, with 8 bases lining up with TRBD1. The length of the CDR3 is 13 residues. Germline V gene sequence: CDR1 MDHEN, CDR2 SYDVKM. Unmatched junction bases numbered 3, after V lost 6 bases and J lost 3 bases. CDR3 in DNA: TGTGCCAGCAGAGTGACAGGGGACTATGGCTACACCTTC. The encoded protein is CASRVTGDYGYTF.

The chain carries TRBV18 and TRBJ2-3; D not certain. CDR3 size: 13 residues. Germline lookup yields CDR1 KGHSH and CDR2 LQKENI. V was clipped by 3 bases and J by 4 bases, with 8 bases between them. The CDR3 region has the DNA TGTGCCAGCTCACCGGAATTGGCAGATACGCAGTATTTT. Protein: CASSPELADTQYF. Using reference TRBV18 and TRBJ2-3 for the parts outside the CDR3, the full variable domain is NAGVMQNPRHLVRRRGQEARLRCSPMKGHSHVYWYRQLPEEGLKFMVYLQKENIIDESGMPKERFSAEFPKEGPSILRIQQVVRGDSAAYFCASSPELADTQYFGPGTRLTVL.

Only a few counts were recorded for this clone. The chain employs TRBV23-1 and TRBJ2-5, with unresolved D. TRBV23-1 belongs to the ORF category, with a function that is uncertain. The CDR3 covers 11 residues. CDR3 region: CAPPGGETQYF. The CDR3 DNA is TGCGCGCCCCCGGGTGGGGAGACCCAGTACTTC.

This chain uses TRBV28 with TRBJ1-2, with D maybe TRBD1 (5 bases). This CDR3 spans 19 amino acids. The germline V and J ends were trimmed by 6 bases and 0 bases, with 26 bases remaining between them. Germline V lookup: CDR1 MDHEN, CDR2 SYDVKM. CDR3 sequence reads: CASRVTGGGLSDTNYGYTF. In nucleotides, the CDR3 is TGTGCCAGCAGGGTAACCGGGGGGGGACTATCGGATACTAACTATGGCTACACCTTC.

The chain uses TRBV27 and TRBJ2-7; TRBD2 is a possible D gene (7 bases). The CDR3 consists of 13 residues. Germline CDR1 is MNHEY and CDR2 is SMNVEV (reference sequence). V lost 8 bases to trimming and J lost 4 bases, with 15 bases between them. The CDR3 is CASAGRGGYEQYF. The CDR3 region has the DNA TGTGCCAGCGCGGGTAGGGGGGGGTACGAGCAGTACTTC.

This chain uses TRBV2 with TRBJ2-2; the match to TRBD2 covers 8 bases. The CDR3 covers 15 residues. J gave up 5 bases and V 6 bases, and 8 bases lay outside the gene matches. Per germline, CDR1 SNHLY and CDR2 FYNNEI. CDR3 amino acids: CASRGRAGVTGELFF. The CDR3 DNA reads TGTGCCAGCAGGGGAAGAGCGGGAGTAACCGGGGAGCTGTTTTTT.

The chain is built from TRBV28 and TRBJ2-1, with D tentatively TRBD2 (5 bases). In germline, CDR1 is MDHEN, CDR2 SYDVKM. This CDR3 is 16 amino acids long. V gave up 6 bases and J gave up 3 bases, with 18 bases separating them. The CDR3 protein is CASRTTVDPLYNEQFF. The CDR3 bases are TGTGCCAGCAGGACTACCGTAGACCCACTCTACAATGAGCAGTTCTTC.

The rearrangement joins TRBV4-1 to TRBJ2-1; TRBD2 matches 10 bases. The J segment lost 4 bases and the V segment lost 4 bases, leaving 7 bases of the junction unmatched. The CDR3 has 16 amino acids. Germline V gene sequence: CDR1 MGHRA, CDR2 YSYEKL. Written as DNA, the CDR3 is TGCGCCAGCAGCCGATTCACTAGCGGGGATTACAATGAGCAGTTCTTC. Encoded protein: CASSRFTSGDYNEQFF.

This clone was detected a few times. The V gene is TRBV19, the J gene TRBJ1-5; 11 bases are a match to TRBD1. With V trimmed by 6 bases and J by 5 bases, 6 bases remained unmatched. The CDR3 is made up of 15 amino acids. Germline V CDR1 and CDR2: LNHDA, SQIVND (reference sequence). The CDR3 spells CASRPGTGGYQPQHF. The CDR3 nucleotides read TGTGCCAGTAGACCCGGGACAGGGGGGTATCAGCCCCAGCATTTT.

The CDR3 reads CASSYMGATDTQYF. In nucleotides, the CDR3 is TGTGCCAGCAGTTACATGGGGGCCACAGATACGCAGTATTTT. The rearrangement joins TRBV6-5 to TRBJ2-3, with D tentatively TRBD1 (6 bases). The CDR3 contains 14 residues. The V end was cut by 2 bases, the J end by 2 bases, with 8 bases between. The V gene's germline CDR1 is MNHEY and CDR2 SVGAGI.

This sequence joins TRBV27 and TRBJ2-1; 14 positions match TRBD2. Trimming took 1 base from V and 0 from J; bases not matched to a gene: 14. Per the germline V gene, CDR1 is MNHEY and CDR2 is SMNVEV (reference sequence). This CDR3 spans 22 amino acids. CDR3 loop: CASSLYLSRTSGGPSSYNEQFF. The CDR3 DNA sequence: TGTGCCAGCAGTTTATACCTTAGCAGGACTAGCGGGGGGCCGAGCTCCTACAATGAGCAGTTCTTC.

The chain carries TRBV4-3 and TRBJ1-5; 12 nucleotides agree with TRBD1. The CDR3 totals 17 residues. The V and J ends lost 0 bases and 5 bases, in that order; junction bases with no gene match: 5. Germline lookup yields CDR1 LGHNA and CDR2 YSLEER. CDR3 loop: CASSQDLGQGAHQPQHF. CDR3 sequence (DNA): TGCGCCAGCAGCCAAGATCTGGGACAGGGGGCGCATCAGCCCCAGCATTTT.

The genes are TRBV9 and TRBJ1-1; D is unresolved. Germline CDR1 SGDLS, CDR2 YYNGEE. Trimming removed 1 base from V and 0 bases from J, with 10 bases in between. The CDR3 loop spans 15 amino acids. CDR3 sequence: CASSVSGGLNTEAFF. The CDR3 DNA reads TGTGCCAGCAGCGTAAGCGGCGGGTTGAACACTGAAGCTTTCTTT.

The genes are TRBV20-1 and TRBJ2-3; unclear D gene. The germline CDR1 and CDR2 sequences are DFQATT and SNEGSKA (reference sequence). Trimming removed 3 bases from V and 7 bases from J, with 8 bases in between. CDR3 length equals 11 residues. DNA for the CDR3: TGCAGTGCTAGTTCCCTTCATACGCAGTATTTT. This gives the protein CSASSLHTQYF.

V is TRBV4-3 and J is TRBJ1-5, with D possibly matching TRBD1 (5 bases). With 4 bases removed from V and 2 bases from J, the gap between germline ends came to 12 bases. This CDR3 has 15 residues. Germline lookup yields CDR1 LGHNA and CDR2 YSLEER. This chain's CDR3 is CASSPQGGGNQPQHF. The CDR3 coding sequence is TGCGCCAGCAGCCCTCAGGGAGGGGGCAATCAGCCCCAGCATTTT.

The rearrangement uses TRBV4-3 and TRBJ2-1; D unclear. Germline-derived CDR1 and CDR2 are LGHNA and YSLEER. V was trimmed by 4 bases and J by 3 bases, leaving 10 bases between them. The CDR3 consists of 14 residues. The CDR3: CASSPVGVYNEQFF. CDR3 bases: TGCGCCAGCAGCCCCGTGGGCGTCTACAATGAGCAGTTCTTC.

The CDR3 DNA is TGCGCCAGCAGCTCACAGGGGGCGGGAGCTGAAGCTTTCTTT. Encoded protein: CASSSQGAGAEAFF. This chain links TRBV5-1 with TRBJ1-1, with TRBD1 identical over 9 bases. With V trimmed by 3 bases and J by 6 bases, 6 bases remained unmatched. CDR3 length: 14 residues. Germline CDR1 reads SGHRS; CDR2 reads YFSETQ. Full variable domain (rest looked up from reference TRBV5-1 and TRBJ1-1): KAGVTQTPRYLIKTRGQQVTLSCSPISGHRSVSWYQQTPGQGLQFLFEYFSETQRNKGNFPGRFSGRQFSNSRSEMNVSTLELGDSALYLCASSSQGAGAEAFFGQGTRLTVV.

A single count supports this clone. The rearrangement joins TRBV4-3 to TRBJ1-1; no firm D call. Germline V CDR1 and CDR2: LGHNA, YSLEER. The CDR3 is made up of 15 amino acids. V lost 4 bases and J 0 bases, leaving 12 bases between the germline ends. CDR3 region: CASSPRRRMNTEAFF. The DNA for the CDR3 is TGCGCCAGCAGCCCGAGACGCAGGATGAACACTGAAGCTTTCTTT.

CDR3 in amino acids: CASSSFSGSYLNEQFF. The CDR3 coding sequence is TGTGCCAGCAGCTCGTTTAGCGGGAGCTATTTAAATGAGCAGTTCTTC. The V call is TRBV5-6, the J call TRBJ2-1; 9 positions agree with TRBD2. V gave up 3 bases and J gave up 7 bases; unmatched junction bases: 11. This CDR3 spans 16 amino acids. From germline, CDR1 is SGHDT and CDR2 YYEEEE.

The chain recombines TRBV2 with TRBJ2-3; D gene ambiguous. Germline assignment: CDR1 SNHLY and CDR2 FYNNEI. This CDR3 region has 12 residues. V lost 4 bases, J lost 6 bases, and 8 bases lay in between. CDR3 sequence reads: CASSGITDTQYF. In DNA form, the CDR3 reads TGTGCCAGCAGTGGGATCACGGATACGCAGTATTTT.

This chain uses TRBV5-1 with TRBJ2-1; 10 bases are shared with TRBD2. Germline CDR1 and CDR2: SGHRS and YFSETQ. V gave up 4 bases and J gave up 5 bases; unmatched junction bases: 3. The CDR3 covers 14 residues. As DNA, the CDR3 is TGCGCCAGCAGCCCCGGACTAGCGGACAATGAGCAGTTCTTC. Encoded protein: CASSPGLADNEQFF.

The V gene is TRBV9, the J gene TRBJ2-7; TRBD2 matches 15 bases. V gave up 3 bases and J gave up 3 bases; unmatched junction bases: 4. The length of the CDR3 is 16 residues. In germline, CDR1 is SGDLS, CDR2 YYNGEE. CDR3 bases: TGTGCCAGCAGCGAGGGACTAGCGGGAGGTATCTACGAGCAGTACTTC. As protein: CASSEGLAGGIYEQYF.

This chain joins TRBV5-1 and TRBJ2-1, with 9 bases aligning to TRBD1. The CDR3 is made up of 15 amino acids. Germline V gives CDR1 SGHRS, CDR2 YFSETQ. Trimming took 3 bases from V and 6 from J; bases not matched to a gene: 7. CDR3 amino acids: CASSWTGEGSNEQFF. CDR3 nucleotide sequence: TGCGCCAGCAGCTGGACAGGGGAGGGATCCAATGAGCAGTTCTTC.

This clone is a singleton in its sample. This chain connects TRBV2 to TRBJ2-3, with no clear D. There are 13 residues in the CDR3. Per the germline V gene, CDR1 is SNHLY and CDR2 is FYNNEI. The V and J ends lost 4 bases and 0 bases respectively, with 5 bases between them. Here the CDR3 reads CASSVESTDTQYF. DNA of the CDR3: TGTGCCAGCAGTGTGGAGAGCACAGATACGCAGTATTTT.

The CDR3 DNA reads as TGTGCCAGCAGTTGGGGAGGGGACCAGCCCCAGCATTTT. This translates into CASSWGGDQPQHF. The V gene is TRBV28, the J gene TRBJ1-5; D is possibly TRBD1 (5 bases). CDR1 is MDHEN, CDR2 SYDVKM, per germline. The CDR3 runs to 13 residues. The ends were cut back, 4 bases at V and 7 bases at J, with 11 bases in the middle.